This T cell receptor (beta chain) derives from a study of blood T cell repertoires in COVID-19. Assay: immunoSEQ multiplex PCR; the TCRdb copy retains only in-frame clones and omits some. The table lists roughly 56,000 clones, approximately 92% of them singletons. The CDR3 has 14 amino acids. In germline, CDR1 is SGDLS, CDR2 YYNGEE. The V end was cut by 4 bases, the J end by 8 bases, with 17 bases between. What was sequenced was peripheral blood. The chain uses TRBV9 and TRBJ2-3; D is unresolved. This clonotype originated in a man in his forties or fifties with active COVID-19. This chain's CDR3 is CASSSLLTGGTQYF. CDR3 in DNA: TGTGCCAGCAGCTCCCTGTTGACCGGCGGTACGCAGTATTTT.